These 23 T cell receptor beta chains originate from one sample sequenced in a study of blood T cell repertoires in COVID-19. Assay: immunoSEQ multiplex PCR; the TCRdb copy retains only in-frame clones and omits some. The sample lists 120,000 or so clones; approximately 83% were seen once. The sequenced sample consisted of peripheral blood. The source of these receptors is an elderly man with active or convalescent COVID-19.

The chain employs TRBV7-3 and TRBJ2-2; TRBD2 matches at 10 bases. The CDR3 loop spans 18 amino acids. Trimming took 1 base from V and 7 from J; bases not matched to a gene: 12. CDR1 and CDR2 (germline): SGHTA, FQGTGA. The CDR3 coding sequence is TGTGCCAGCAGCTTAATGCCTAGCGGGGGCCTTGGGCACGGGGAGCTGTTTTTT. Translated: CASSLMPSGGLGHGELFF. The whole variable domain, remainder taken from reference TRBV7-3 and TRBJ2-2, is GAGVSQTPSNKVTEKGKYVELRCDPISGHTALYWYRQSLGQGPEFLIYFQGTGAADDSGLPNDRFFAVRPEGSVSTLKIQRTERGDSAVYLCASSLMPSGGLGHGELFFGEGSRLTVL.

This clone has just a few counts. This chain connects TRBV6-5 to TRBJ1-1, with a tentative D call TRBD1 (6 bases). The CDR3 sequence is 14 residues long. Trimming took 5 bases from V and 1 from J, leaving 11 bases between them. CDR1 and CDR2 from the germline V gene are MNHEY and SVGAGI. CDR3 loop: CASSNRDTNTEAFF. Here the CDR3 DNA reads TGTGCCAGCAGTAACCGGGACACGAACACTGAAGCTTTCTTT.

This sequence joins TRBV3-1 (or the pseudogene TRBV3-2) and TRBJ2-7, with 8 positions matching TRBD1. V gave up 4 bases and J gave up 3 bases; unmatched junction bases: 2. In germline, CDR1 is LGHDT, CDR2 YNNKEL (reference sequence). The CDR3 spans 13 residues. CDR3 nucleotides: TGTGCCAGCAGCCTGGGGACAGGCTACGAGCAGTACTTC. It yields the protein CASSLGTGYEQYF.

The CDR3 DNA reads as TGTGCCAGCAGGCGGTCAGCATCTGGAAACACCATATATTTT. Amino acid sequence: CASRRSASGNTIYF. The chain is built from TRBV3-1 (or the pseudogene TRBV3-2) and TRBJ1-3; D not resolved. Trimming took 6 bases from V and 1 from J, leaving 10 bases between them. Germline lookup yields CDR1 LGHDT and CDR2 YNNKEL (reference sequence). The CDR3 runs 14 residues.

The chain is built from TRBV30 and TRBJ1-6; a weak D match, TRBD1 (6 bases). CDR3 length: 17 residues. CDR1 and CDR2 (germline): GTSNPN, SVGIG (reference sequence). V lost 0 bases to trimming and J lost 5 bases, with 17 bases between them. CDR3 nucleotides: TGTGCCTGGAGTGTGAGAGGCAGGGGAGCAAATAATTCACCCCTCCACTTT. Its protein product is CAWSVRGRGANNSPLHF.

The V call is TRBV7-2, the J call TRBJ1-2; TRBD1 might be the D (5 bases). Germline V gene lookup returns CDR1 SGHTA and CDR2 FQGNSA. The CDR3 spans 15 residues. V lost 0 bases and J lost 0, with 8 bases in between. The chain's CDR3 is CASSLAGVPNYGYTF. CDR3 DNA sequence: TGTGCCAGCAGCTTAGCAGGGGTTCCTAACTATGGCTACACCTTC. Together with reference TRBV7-2 and TRBJ1-2, the CDR3 gives the full variable domain: GAGVSQSPSNKVTEKGKDVELRCDPISGHTALYWYRQSLGQGLEFLIYFQGNSAPDKSGLPSDRFSAERTGGSVSTLTIQRTQQEDSAVYLCASSLAGVPNYGYTFGSGTRLTVV.

This sequence joins TRBV27 and TRBJ1-5, with unresolved D. V gave up 3 bases and J gave up 0 bases, with 6 bases separating them. Germline V gives CDR1 MNHEY, CDR2 SMNVEV (reference sequence). The CDR3 covers 14 residues. The CDR3 sequence: CASSFEASNQPQHF. CDR3 DNA: TGTGCCAGCAGTTTCGAGGCTAGCAATCAGCCCCAGCATTTT.

The rearrangement uses TRBV7-2 and TRBJ2-2; D is perhaps TRBD2 (6 bases). Germline loops: CDR1 SGHTA, CDR2 FQGNSA. Between the trimmed V and J ends, which lost 5 bases and 5 bases, there was a span of 12 bases. This CDR3 contains 14 residues. The CDR3 loop reads CASSQLGGTGELFF. The CDR3 DNA follows: TGTGCCAGCAGCCAGCTAGGAGGGACCGGGGAGCTGTTTTTT.

The J gene is TRBJ1-2, the V gene TRBV3-1 (or the pseudogene TRBV3-2), with D maybe TRBD1 (5 bases). CDR1 and CDR2 (germline): LGHDT, YNNKEL (reference sequence). The V gene lost 0 bases and the J gene lost 7 bases, with 9 bases spanning the gap. The CDR3 length is 13 residues. CDR3 sequence reads: CASSQDQGSGYTF. CDR3 in DNA: TGTGCCAGCAGCCAAGACCAGGGATCTGGCTACACCTTC.

V gene TRBV5-1 combines with J gene TRBJ2-3, with D hard to call. Germline V gene lookup returns CDR1 SGHRS and CDR2 YFSETQ. Trimming pared 4 bases from V and 7 bases from J, leaving 10 bases between. The CDR3 covers 12 residues. The CDR3 loop reads CASSIAVHTQYF. The CDR3 bases are TGCGCCAGCAGCATCGCGGTGCATACGCAGTATTTT.

The chain joins TRBV3-1 (or the pseudogene TRBV3-2) to TRBJ1-1; no definite D call. The CDR3 contains 15 residues. CDR1 and CDR2 from the germline V gene are LGHDT and YNNKEL (reference sequence). Trimming stripped 4 bases from V and 2 bases from J, with 14 bases between. CDR3 DNA: TGTGCCAGCAGCCGCCTCACTGGGCCTAACACTGAAGCTTTCTTT. Translated, it gives CASSRLTGPNTEAFF.

The rearrangement links TRBV29-1 to TRBJ2-1; TRBD2 matches at 12 bases. The CDR3 runs to 12 residues. Germline loops: CDR1 SQVTM, CDR2 ANQGSEA. Trimming cost V 7 bases and J 9 bases; bases outside gene matches: 4. The CDR3 region is CSGSGLAGEQFF. DNA for the CDR3: TGCAGCGGTTCGGGACTAGCGGGTGAGCAGTTCTTC.

The V call is TRBV7-3, the J call TRBJ2-7, with 7 positions matching TRBD1. V gave up 4 bases and J gave up 6 bases; unmatched junction bases: 6. This CDR3 contains 13 residues. CDR1 and CDR2 from the germline V gene are SGHTA and FQGTGA. The CDR3 DNA is TGTGCCAGCAGCTCTGACAGGGTGAGCGAGCAGTACTTC. This codes for CASSSDRVSEQYF.

The chain recombines TRBV6-5 with TRBJ1-5, with D tentatively TRBD1 (5 bases). V was shortened by 6 bases and J by 6 bases, with 12 bases between the two germline ends. Germline lookup yields CDR1 MNHEY and CDR2 SVGAGI. This CDR3 is built from 13 residues. CDR3 DNA sequence: TGTGCCAGCAGACGGACAAGGGTTCAGCCCCAGCATTTT. Translated, it gives CASRRTRVQPQHF.

The rearrangement uses TRBV5-4 and TRBJ2-1; TRBD2 matches at 7 bases. V shed 0 bases, J shed 7 bases, and the junction held 10 bases outside the gene matches. This CDR3 is built from 16 residues. Germline CDR1 and CDR2: SGHNT and YYREEE (reference sequence). CDR3 DNA sequence: TGTGCCAGCAGCTTGGGATTAGTGGGAGGGCCGAATGAGCAGTTCTTC. Translation: CASSLGLVGGPNEQFF.

The chain uses TRBV5-4 and TRBJ2-7; TRBD2 agrees at 9 bases. The CDR3 length is 16 residues. Germline trimming cut 0 bases from V and 3 bases from J; bases unmatched to any gene: 7. Germline CDR1 SGHNT, CDR2 YYREEE (reference sequence). CDR3 in DNA: TGTGCCAGCAGCTTGGCCGGGACTAGCAGCCGCTACGAGCAGTACTTC. This encodes CASSLAGTSSRYEQYF.

This rearrangement joins TRBV7-2 to TRBJ1-4; tentative D call: TRBD1 (5 bases). The germline gives CDR1 SGHTA, CDR2 FQGNSA. This CDR3 comprises 15 residues. V was clipped by 4 bases and J by 8 bases, with 17 bases between them. The CDR3 DNA is TGTGCCAGCAGCTCCTCCGGGACTCTACGCGAAAAACTGTTTTTT. Residues: CASSSSGTLREKLFF.

The chain links TRBV6-2 or TRBV6-3 to TRBJ2-3; 11 bases are a match to TRBD2. The CDR3 runs to 12 residues. The V segment lost 6 bases and the J segment 11 bases; nucleotides outside the gene matches: 4. CDR1 is MNHEY, CDR2 SVGEGT, per germline. CDR3 region: CASSPGLAGQYF. The CDR3 DNA reads TGTGCCAGCAGCCCAGGACTAGCGGGGCAGTATTTT.

The chain uses TRBV7-2 and TRBJ2-4; the match to TRBD2 covers 9 bases. The germline V gene encodes CDR1 SGHTA and CDR2 FQGNSA. This CDR3 has 14 residues. V lost 1 base, J lost 9 bases, and 4 bases stayed unmatched. CDR3 residues: CASSLGLAGTIQYF. CDR3 sequence (DNA): TGTGCCAGCAGCTTAGGGCTAGCGGGGACCATTCAGTACTTC.

J is TRBJ2-5 and V is TRBV7-9, with 7 bases identical to TRBD1. Germline V gives CDR1 SEHNR, CDR2 FQNEAQ (reference sequence). Losses at the gene ends were 5 bases for V and 2 bases for J; bases not matched to a gene: 8. The CDR3 consists of 15 residues. The CDR3 nucleotides are TGTGCCAGCAGCCCGGACGGGACAGTGCAAGAGACCCAGTACTTC. It translates to CASSPDGTVQETQYF.

The CDR3 nucleotides read TGTGCCTGGAGTACTAGCGGGGGGGGTGCAGATACGCAGTATTTT. It codes for CAWSTSGGGADTQYF. The chain employs TRBV30 and TRBJ2-3; 13 nucleotides line up with TRBD2. Unmatched junction bases numbered 3, after V lost 2 bases and J lost 4 bases. CDR3 length: 15 amino acids. Per germline, CDR1 GTSNPN and CDR2 SVGIG (reference sequence).

The CDR3 region is CASSPQGDSELFF. CDR3 nucleotide sequence: TGTGCCAGCTCACCCCAGGGGGACTCGGAGCTGTTTTTT. J is TRBJ2-2 and V is TRBV18, with D possibly TRBD1 on 7 matching bases. In germline, CDR1 is KGHSH, CDR2 LQKENI. V dropped 3 bases and J dropped 10 bases, with 12 bases sitting between them. This CDR3 is 13 amino acids long.

This chain joins TRBV5-8 and TRBJ2-1, with TRBD2 matching 15 bases. J was trimmed by 2 bases and V by 4 bases; bases with no gene match: 7. Germline V CDR1 and CDR2: SGHTS, YDEGEE. This CDR3 has 18 amino acids. As DNA, the CDR3 is TGTGCCAGCAGCCGGACTAGCGGGGGGGCCGTCCCCTACAATGAGCAGTTCTTC. It codes for CASSRTSGGAVPYNEQFF.